Below, 22 T cell receptor beta chains from the same sample are listed, as sequenced in a study of blood T cell repertoires in COVID-19. Here immunoSEQ multiplex PCR was the method, and the copy in TCRdb shows in-frame clones only, minus some. Here the sample spans 50,000 to 65,000 clones, roughly 70% being singletons. The specimen was PBMCs or T cells enriched from blood (not recorded which). The receptors stem from an older woman who had been exposed to COVID-19.

J is TRBJ2-1 and V is TRBV5-1; maybe TRBD2 (5 bases). V lost 4 bases to trimming and J lost 6 bases, with 14 bases between them. This CDR3 spans 14 amino acids. Germline CDR1 reads SGHRS; CDR2 reads YFSETQ. As DNA, the CDR3 is TGCGCCAGCAGCGGCAATATAGCGAGCAATGAGCAGTTCTTC. This sequence encodes CASSGNIASNEQFF.

V and J are TRBV18 and TRBJ1-1; D uncertain. CDR1 is KGHSH and CDR2 is LQKENI in the germline V gene. V was shortened by 4 bases and J by 4 bases, with 13 bases between the two germline ends. This CDR3 contains 14 residues. The CDR3 DNA reads TGTGCCAGCTCACTGGGAGCCGGCCCCACTGAAGCTTTCTTT. Translation gives CASSLGAGPTEAFF.

The chain employs TRBV6-5 and TRBJ1-1, with a possible D match to TRBD1 (5 bases). CDR1 is MNHEY and CDR2 is SVGAGI in the germline V gene. The V end lost 7 bases, the J end lost 4 bases, and 19 bases lay between the germline ends. The CDR3 loop spans 15 amino acids. The CDR3 coding sequence is TGTGCCAGCACCGCGGGGGGGGTCGGTAGCACTGAAGCTTTCTTT. Residues: CASTAGGVGSTEAFF.

J is TRBJ2-7 and V is TRBV28; TRBD1 is a possible D gene (9 bases). The germline V gene encodes CDR1 MDHEN and CDR2 SYDVKM. The CDR3 spans 15 residues. With 7 bases removed from V and 6 bases from J, the gap between germline ends came to 22 bases. In DNA, the CDR3 is TGTGCCAGCAAGTTTACGGGGGGGACAGGGTCCGAGCAGTACTTC. As protein: CASKFTGGTGSEQYF. Drawing the rest from reference TRBV28 and TRBJ2-7, the complete variable domain is DVKVTQSSRYLVKRTGEKVFLECVQDMDHENMFWYRQDPGLGLRLIYFSYDVKMKEKGDIPEGYSVSREKKERFSLILESASTNQTSMYLCASKFTGGTGSEQYFGPGTRLTVT.

This clone was counted only a few times. The chain employs TRBV27 and TRBJ1-1, with no clear D. Germline assignment: CDR1 MNHEY and CDR2 SMNVEV (reference sequence). This CDR3 region has 12 residues. The CDR3 DNA follows: TGTACCCCCCCGGGAGGGAGCCCTGAAGCTTTCTTT. Amino acids: CTPPGGSPEAFF.

The V and J genes are TRBV30 and TRBJ1-4; 7 bases line up with TRBD1. The CDR3 contains 15 residues. Germline trimming cut 3 bases from V and 0 bases from J; bases unmatched to any gene: 4. CDR1 GTSNPN and CDR2 SVGIG come from the germline V gene (reference sequence). The CDR3 sequence: CAWRHRGATNEKLFF. In DNA, the CDR3 is TGTGCCTGGAGACACAGGGGTGCAACTAATGAAAAACTGTTTTTT.

This clone was seen more than once but under ten times. This chain links TRBV6-5 with TRBJ2-1; 9 bases are a match to TRBD1. V gave up 5 bases and J gave up 14 bases; unmatched junction bases: 4. Germline V gene data show CDR1 as MNHEY and CDR2 as SVGAGI. This CDR3 is built from 11 residues. CDR3 protein: CASSSRDREFF. The CDR3 DNA follows: TGTGCCAGCAGTAGCCGGGACAGGGAGTTCTTC.

The CDR3 DNA sequence: TGTGCCAGCAGTAATATCCGGGACAGGGATGGCTACACCTTC. Amino acid sequence: CASSNIRDRDGYTF. J is TRBJ1-2 and V is TRBV2, with TRBD1 identical over 9 bases. The V gene end was trimmed by 5 bases and the J gene end by 6 bases; junction bases not matched to a gene: 7. This CDR3 is 14 amino acids long. Germline V lookup: CDR1 SNHLY, CDR2 FYNNEI. Combining the CDR3 with reference TRBV2 and TRBJ1-2 gives the whole variable domain EPEVTQTPSHQVTQMGQEVILRCVPISNHLYFYWYRQILGQKVEFLVSFYNNEISEKSEIFDDQFSVERPDGSNFTLKIRSTKLEDSAMYFCASSNIRDRDGYTFGSGTRLTVV.

In this sample, this clone turned up once. The chain recombines TRBV3-1 (or the pseudogene TRBV3-2) with TRBJ2-3, with 10 bases matching TRBD2. The V gene end was trimmed by 4 bases and the J gene end by 4 bases; junction bases not matched to a gene: 5. The germline V gene has CDR1 LGHDT and CDR2 YNNKEL (reference sequence). The CDR3 length is 15 residues. The CDR3 loop is CASSLLAGLSDTQYF. The CDR3 nucleotides are TGTGCCAGCAGCCTACTAGCGGGACTCTCAGATACGCAGTATTTT.

This clone was seen ten or more times. The chain recombines TRBV9 with TRBJ2-2; 8 bases are a match to TRBD1. CDR1 and CDR2 from the germline V gene are SGDLS and YYNGEE. This CDR3 region has 15 residues. With 4 bases clipped from V and 6 bases from J, the junction kept 8 bases outside the gene matches. The CDR3 coding sequence is TGTGCCAGCAGCCCGTCCGGGACAGGAGCCGGGGAGCTGTTTTTT. Residues: CASSPSGTGAGELFF.

This clone was counted a few times. The genes are TRBV19 and TRBJ2-2; D ambiguous. Germline CDR1 LNHDA, CDR2 SQIVND (reference sequence). This CDR3 has 11 amino acids. V shed 4 bases and J shed 11 bases, with 8 bases lying between them. The CDR3 loop is CASSSRVELFF. DNA for the CDR3: TGTGCCAGTAGTAGTCGGGTTGAGCTGTTTTTT.

The table lists this clone with a count of one. The genes are TRBV2 and TRBJ1-5; D possibly corresponds to TRBD1 (5 bases). The V gene's germline CDR1 is SNHLY and CDR2 FYNNEI. V gave up 5 bases and J gave up 6 bases, with 14 bases separating them. The CDR3 sequence is 14 residues long. The CDR3 nucleotides are TGTGCCAGCAGTAGGGGCAGTGTGTCTCAGCCCCAGCATTTT. It encodes CASSRGSVSQPQHF.

This clone occurred a few times. This chain joins TRBV3-1 (or the pseudogene TRBV3-2) and TRBJ1-1; D not certain. The germline V and J ends were trimmed by 4 bases and 9 bases, with 12 bases remaining between them. The CDR3 covers 12 residues. Germline assignment: CDR1 LGHDT and CDR2 YNNKEL (reference sequence). CDR3 loop: CASSLSGNKAFF. The DNA of the CDR3 is TGTGCCAGCAGCCTCTCAGGAAATAAAGCTTTCTTT.

This clone was observed a single time. The chain has TRBV28 and TRBJ2-7; TRBD1 might be the D (6 bases). Trimming took off 6 bases at V and 1 base at J, with 22 bases between the two ends. The CDR3 is 17 residues long. Germline V gene lookup returns CDR1 MDHEN and CDR2 SYDVKM. CDR3 DNA sequence: TGTGCCAGCAGCCCCTTGGACAGTAGTGAATTTTCCTACGAGCAGTACTTC. Translating gives CASSPLDSSEFSYEQYF.

This sequence joins TRBV29-1 and TRBJ1-1; D is unresolved. CDR1 and CDR2 (germline): SQVTM, ANQGSEA. Trimming left V 4 bases short and J 2 bases short, with 8 bases between. This CDR3 is built from 12 residues. The CDR3 is CSVVSVNTEAFF. The CDR3 coding sequence is TGCAGCGTTGTATCCGTTAACACTGAAGCTTTCTTT.

This chain connects TRBV28 to TRBJ2-4; 7 bases match TRBD1. The CDR3 length is 17 residues. CDR1 is MDHEN, CDR2 SYDVKM, per germline. V lost 2 bases, J lost 6 bases, and 13 bases stayed unmatched. The CDR3, as DNA: TGTGCCAGCAGTTTAAGTAGAGGGGGCCTTCGGGGAAACATTCAGTACTTC. Translation: CASSLSRGGLRGNIQYF.

The V and J genes are TRBV20-1 and TRBJ1-1; TRBD1 might be the D (6 bases). The germline V and J ends were trimmed by 4 bases and 11 bases, with 11 bases remaining between them. This CDR3 is built from 10 residues. The V gene's germline CDR1 is DFQATT and CDR2 SNEGSKA (reference sequence). Written as DNA, the CDR3 is TGCAGTGCTAACAGGGTTTCGGCTTTCTTT. Amino acids: CSANRVSAFF.

V gene TRBV5-1 combines with J gene TRBJ2-2; 7 bases map to TRBD1. The CDR3 is 15 amino acids. The V segment lost 3 bases and the J segment 5 bases; nucleotides outside the gene matches: 7. Germline V gene sequence: CDR1 SGHRS, CDR2 YFSETQ. The CDR3 loop is CASSSDTTGTGELFF. CDR3 nucleotide sequence: TGCGCCAGCAGCTCGGATACGACAGGGACCGGGGAGCTGTTTTTT.

CDR3 DNA sequence: TGTGCCAGCAGTTTTCGCGGGGAGGCGGGCTACACCTTC. Translating it yields CASSFRGEAGYTF. This chain joins TRBV27 and TRBJ1-2, with no clear D. V lost 3 bases and J 8 bases, leaving 13 bases between the germline ends. The CDR3 covers 13 residues. CDR1 and CDR2 from the germline V gene are MNHEY and SMNVEV (reference sequence).

The chain couples TRBV27 to TRBJ1-1; D might be TRBD1 (5 bases). Germline lookup yields CDR1 MNHEY and CDR2 SMNVEV (reference sequence). The V gene lost 8 bases and the J gene lost 1 base, with 20 bases spanning the gap. This CDR3 region has 16 residues. In nucleotides, the CDR3 is TGTGCCAGCGCCCTTCAGGGAAGTTTAGGGAACACTGAAGCTTTCTTT. This encodes CASALQGSLGNTEAFF.

The CDR3 region is CASSLDRGYTEAFF. The CDR3 coding sequence is TGCGCCAGCAGCTTGGACAGGGGTTATACTGAAGCTTTCTTT. The chain uses TRBV5-1 and TRBJ1-1, with TRBD1 identical over 7 bases. CDR3 length: 14 amino acids. V shed 0 bases and J 5 bases; nucleotides not matched to a gene: 4. CDR1 SGHRS and CDR2 YFSETQ come from the germline V gene.

This clone came up once. This chain joins TRBV11-3 and TRBJ2-3; D may be TRBD1 (6 bases). Germline V gene lookup returns CDR1 SGHNT and CDR2 YENEEA. This CDR3 region has 14 residues. Deletions cut 2 bases from V and 6 bases from J, with 12 bases between. Here the CDR3 DNA reads TGTGCCAGCAGCTTAACAGGGTCGGAGGATACGCAGTATTTT. It yields the protein CASSLTGSEDTQYF.